The entry that follows covers one TCR beta chain sequence. Its antigen remains unidentified. No base-level quality is on record; no much larger clone is a single base apart. In this study, focal radiation therapy paired with CTLA-4 blockade (ipilimumab) was tested in patients who had chemo-refractory metastatic non-small-cell lung cancer. The data stem from a study of radiotherapy plus CTLA-4 blockade in lung cancer (dated by TCRdb to 2017 to 2018). Background on the whole study: Objective responses were observed in 15% to 20% of enrolled patients, and disease control was achieved in less than 40%.

The CDR3 runs 11 residues from the cysteine to the phenylalanine. The sequence is cut down to CDR3 DNA, 33 bases in frame from base 1. Taken from the germline V gene, the CDR1 and CDR2 loops are MDHEN and SYDVKM. Findings and caveats that apply to the study as a whole: After treatment with radiotherapy and ipilimumab, TCR clones that originated in tumors expanded in peripheral blood. The strongest predictors of response, as reported, were early dynamic changes in blood T cell clones along with a rise in serum interferon-beta after radiation.

The library was obtained by the immunoSEQ multiplex PCR assay. TCRdb took over this immuneACCESS table, retaining in-frame rearrangements with V and J assigned. Such tables are incomplete; in checked studies, under half of the missing clones stem from an unresolved V gene, and the remainder is unexplained. The sample has over 60,000 clones on record, around 87% of them singletons. Clones ranked in the top ten supply 40% of the sample. The rearrangement joined TRBV28 to TRBJ2-7; TRBD1 might be the D gene, on 5 matching bases. The J call is uncertain, as TRBJ2-5 better fits the DNA end. The sample here was peripheral blood, taken from a patient treated with radiotherapy plus ipilimumab. This clonotype was obtained from a human donor with non-small cell lung cancer that progressed on radiotherapy plus ipilimumab. The DNA sequence follows: TGTGCCAGCAATAACAGGGAGACCCAGTACTTC. The encoded protein is CASNNRETQYF.